This T cell receptor (beta chain) comes out of a study of tumor-infiltrating lymphocytes in oesophageal squamous cell carcinoma. In TCRdb, the PCR reads were re-called with MiXCR into one record per CDR3 protein. The sample has around 12,000 distinct CDR3 sequences, around 53% seen once. Germline lookup yields CDR1 SGHTA and CDR2 FQGNSA. CDR3 size: 14 residues. V dropped 2 bases and J dropped 6; count of bases not matched to a gene: 3. A few counts support this clonotype. The chain joins TRBV7-2 to TRBJ2-2; 7 bases agree with TRBD2. The sequenced sample consisted of blood. The TCR sequence derives from a female donor with esophageal squamous cell carcinoma. CDR3 in amino acids: CASSLKGRAGELFF. The CDR3 DNA is TGTGCCAGCAGCTTAAAGGGGAGGGCCGGGGAGCTGTTTTTT.